These T cell receptor beta chains were read from a single sample in a study of blood T cell repertoires in COVID-19. Assay: immunoSEQ multiplex PCR; the TCRdb copy retains only in-frame clones and omits some. This repertoire shows over 250,000 clones, 88% found once; its top ten account for roughly 10%. The sample comprised peripheral blood. These receptors all stem from a woman in her seventies with COVID-19, enrolled during active disease. The CDR3 runs from the conserved cysteine through the conserved F or W. The order of the fields is clone size, J gene, D gene, V gene, CDR3 DNA, CDR3 protein. The D gene is left open where the match is weak. Size values are once, few and many counts, or a class for expanded clones, and some rows have none.

NA,TRBJ2-1,TRBD2,TRBV28,TGTGCCAGCAGTTTGATTCCCCCGGGGGCCCTAGCGGGAGAGTACTACAATGAGCAGTTCTTC,CASSLIPPGALAGEYYNEQFF
NA,TRBJ1-4,NA,TRBV7-9,TGTGCCAGCAGCTTATCGATATCGCGGGAAAGCCAGGGAGGCGAAAAACTGTTTTTT,CASSLSISRESQGGEKLFF
NA,TRBJ2-7,TRBD2,TRBV27,TGTGCCAGCAGACCAATCTTAGCGGGGGCCTACGAGCAGTACTTC,CASRPILAGAYEQYF
NA,TRBJ2-3,NA,TRBV20-1,TGCAGTGCTAGTCCCGGGACTTACACAGATACGCAGTATTTT,CSASPGTYTDTQYF
NA,TRBJ2-3,NA,TRBV3-1/TRBV3-2,TGTGCCAGCAGCCCCCTTAGTTCTACCACAGATACGCAGTATTTT,CASSPLSSTTDTQYF
NA,TRBJ1-1,NA,TRBV6-1,TGTGCCAGCAGTGAAGCCCGGGTAGGCACTGAAGCTTTCTTT,CASSEARVGTEAFF
NA,TRBJ2-1,TRBD2,TRBV7-6,TGTGCCAGCAGCTTAGGGGCTAGCGGAGAGCAGTTCTTC,CASSLGASGEQFF
NA,TRBJ1-5,NA,TRBV30,TGTGCCTGGAACTTACAGGGAGGGGGTCAGCCCCAGCATTTT,CAWNLQGGGQPQHF
NA,TRBJ2-3,NA,TRBV19,TGTGCCAGTAGGCCCCCGGGGAGTAGAGCCACAGATACGCAGTATTTT,CASRPPGSRATDTQYF
NA,TRBJ2-3,TRBD2,TRBV10-3,TGTGCCATCAGTGAGCCGGGACTACCTAGCACAGATACGCAGTATTTT,CAISEPGLPSTDTQYF
NA,TRBJ2-7,NA,TRBV11-3,TGTGCCAGCAGCTTGAGGCGGGAAGGTCCCTACGAGCAGTACTTC,CASSLRREGPYEQYF
NA,TRBJ2-1,TRBD2,TRBV3-1/TRBV3-2,TGTGCCAGCAGCCAACTCTCTAGCGGGGCGGGGAATGAGCAGTTCTTC,CASSQLSSGAGNEQFF
NA,TRBJ2-2,TRBD1,TRBV4-1,TGCGCCAGCAGCCGAGAGGGGGCTTGGAACACCGGGGAGCTGTTTTTT,CASSREGAWNTGELFF
NA,TRBJ1-2,NA,TRBV7-9,TGTGCCAGCAGCTTCGGACAGCCTAACTATGGCTACACCTTC,CASSFGQPNYGYTF
once,TRBJ1-1,NA,TRBV6-1,TGTGCCAGCAGTGAATATCAAGCTTTCTTT,CASSEYQAFF
NA,TRBJ2-1,NA,TRBV6-5,TGTGCCAGCAGTCTCGACAGTTCCTACAATGAGCAGTTCTTC,CASSLDSSYNEQFF
NA,TRBJ2-7,TRBD2,TRBV11-3,TGTGCCAGCAGCTTAGCGCGGGAGGGTTACGAGCAGTACTTC,CASSLAREGYEQYF
NA,TRBJ2-7,TRBD1,TRBV15,TGTGCCACCAGCAGACGGGACAGGGGGCGCGTAAGCCCCTCCTACGAGCAGTACTTC,CATSRRDRGRVSPSYEQYF
NA,TRBJ2-3,NA,TRBV3-1/TRBV3-2,TGTGCCAGCAGCTCCCCTAGCCTAGATACGCAGTATTTT,CASSSPSLDTQYF
NA,TRBJ2-5,TRBD1,TRBV7-2,TGTGCCAGCAGCTTCAGATCGGACAGGGGGCCCTCCGGGATCCAGTACTTC,CASSFRSDRGPSGIQYF
NA,TRBJ1-2,TRBD1,TRBV3-1/TRBV3-2,TGTGCCAGCAGCCAAGAGACAGGGTCGGCATTTGACTATGGCTACACCTTC,CASSQETGSAFDYGYTF
NA,TRBJ2-1,TRBD1,TRBV7-2,TGTGCCAGCAGCGGGACAGGGACTTACAATGAGCAGTTCTTC,CASSGTGTYNEQFF
few,TRBJ2-1,TRBD2,TRBV9,TGTGCCAGCAGCCGGACTAGCGGGAGGAGGAACAATGAGCAGTTCTTC,CASSRTSGRRNNEQFF
once,TRBJ2-2,NA,TRBV4-3,TGCGCCAGCAGCCAAACTCGCACCGGGGAGCTGTTTTTT,CASSQTRTGELFF
NA,TRBJ1-1,NA,TRBV11-3,TGTGCCAGCAGCCCGCACATAAACACTGAAGCTTTCTTT,CASSPHINTEAFF
NA,TRBJ2-5,TRBD2,TRBV19,TGTGCCAGTAGTATCGTTCCTAGCGGGAGCACCCGAGAGACCCAGTACTTC,CASSIVPSGSTRETQYF
NA,TRBJ1-6,NA,TRBV10-3,NA,CAISFGQGIVDF
NA,TRBJ1-6,NA,TRBV9,TGTGCCAGCAGCGGGAGGGTGGGCTTCGGTTCACCCCTCCACTTT,CASSGRVGFGSPLHF
NA,TRBJ1-4,TRBD1,TRBV9,TGTGCCAGCAGCGTATCAGGGGGCGGTTCTTATCTTCTTGAAAAACTGTTTTTT,CASSVSGGGSYLLEKLFF
NA,TRBJ1-2,TRBD1,TRBV10-3,TGTGCCATCACCCGGGACAGGGCCTACTATGGCTACACCTTC,CAITRDRAYYGYTF
NA,TRBJ2-1,TRBD2,TRBV4-3,TGCGCCAGCAGCCACGGGACTAGCGGGAGTGTCAATGAGCAGTTCTTC,CASSHGTSGSVNEQFF
NA,TRBJ2-1,TRBD1,TRBV5-4,TGTGCCAGCAGCCGAGGAGGGCAGGGGGCATACAATGAGCAGTTCTTC,CASSRGGQGAYNEQFF
NA,TRBJ2-7,NA,TRBV4-3,TGCGCCAGCAGCCAAGACGTGACAGAGAACTACGAGCAGTACTTC,CASSQDVTENYEQYF
NA,TRBJ2-3,NA,TRBV6-2/TRBV6-3,TGTGCCAGCAGTTACCGGGGGTTGGATACGCAGTATTTT,CASSYRGLDTQYF
NA,TRBJ2-3,NA,TRBV27,TGTGCCAGCAGTCCAAGCACAGATACGCAGTATTTT,CASSPSTDTQYF
few,TRBJ1-3,TRBD1,TRBV7-9,TGTGCCAGCAGCTTGACAGGGATGAGCGGAAACACCATATATTTT,CASSLTGMSGNTIYF
NA,TRBJ1-3,NA,TRBV21-1,TGTGCCAGCAGCAAAAGGGCGGGGAGACAAATCTCCTCTGGAAACACCATATATTTT,CASSKRAGRQISSGNTIYF
few,TRBJ2-7,NA,TRBV14,TGTGCCAGCAGCCAAGATTTGGGAAGGCAGGGAACTTACGAGCAGTACTTC,CASSQDLGRQGTYEQYF
NA,TRBJ1-1,TRBD1,TRBV19,TGTGCCAGTAGTATAAGGGGGCGGGAGAACACTGAAGCTTTCTTT,CASSIRGRENTEAFF
NA,TRBJ1-4,NA,TRBV7-9,TGTGCCAGCAGCTTACAAAATAATGAAAAACTGTTTTTT,CASSLQNNEKLFF
NA,TRBJ2-1,TRBD1,TRBV6-5,TGTGCCAGCAGCAGCAGACCGACAGGGGAGAATGAGCAGTTCTTC,CASSSRPTGENEQFF
NA,TRBJ2-3,NA,TRBV6-5,TGTGCCAGCAGTTACCTCGTTGCCGGGGGTTGGAAGTATTTT,CASSYLVAGGWKYF